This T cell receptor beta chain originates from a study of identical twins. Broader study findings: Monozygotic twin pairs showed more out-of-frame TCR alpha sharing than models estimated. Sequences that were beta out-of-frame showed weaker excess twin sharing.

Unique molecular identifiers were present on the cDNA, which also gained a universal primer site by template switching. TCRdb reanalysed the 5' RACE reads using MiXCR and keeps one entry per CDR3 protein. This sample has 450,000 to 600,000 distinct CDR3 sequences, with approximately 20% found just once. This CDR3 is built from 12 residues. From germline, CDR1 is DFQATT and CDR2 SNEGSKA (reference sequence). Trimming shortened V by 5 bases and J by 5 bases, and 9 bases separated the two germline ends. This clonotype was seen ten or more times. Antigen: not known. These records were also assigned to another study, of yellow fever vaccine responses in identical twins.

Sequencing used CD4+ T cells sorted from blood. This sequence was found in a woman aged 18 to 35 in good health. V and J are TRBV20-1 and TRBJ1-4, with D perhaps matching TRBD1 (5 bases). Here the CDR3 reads CSAQDSNEKLFF. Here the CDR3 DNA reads TGCAGTGCTCAAGACAGCAATGAAAAACTGTTTTTT.